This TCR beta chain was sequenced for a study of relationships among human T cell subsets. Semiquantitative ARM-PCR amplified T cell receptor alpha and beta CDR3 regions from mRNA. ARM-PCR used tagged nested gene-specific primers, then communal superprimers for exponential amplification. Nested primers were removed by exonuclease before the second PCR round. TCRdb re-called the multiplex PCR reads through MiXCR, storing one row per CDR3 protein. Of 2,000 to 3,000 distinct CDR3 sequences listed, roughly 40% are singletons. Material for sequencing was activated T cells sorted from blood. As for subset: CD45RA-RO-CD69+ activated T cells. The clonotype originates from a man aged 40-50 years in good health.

CDR3 amino acids: CASSQDWGLAADTQYF. In nucleotides, the CDR3 is TGCGCCAGCAGCCAAGATTGGGGACTAGCAGCAGATACGCAGTATTTT. The gene calls are TRBV4-1 and TRBJ2-3; 9 bases fit TRBD2. The CDR3 loop spans 16 amino acids. V trimming: 0 bases; J trimming: 4 bases; junction bases outside the gene matches: 5. Germline lookup yields CDR1 MGHRA and CDR2 YSYEKL.